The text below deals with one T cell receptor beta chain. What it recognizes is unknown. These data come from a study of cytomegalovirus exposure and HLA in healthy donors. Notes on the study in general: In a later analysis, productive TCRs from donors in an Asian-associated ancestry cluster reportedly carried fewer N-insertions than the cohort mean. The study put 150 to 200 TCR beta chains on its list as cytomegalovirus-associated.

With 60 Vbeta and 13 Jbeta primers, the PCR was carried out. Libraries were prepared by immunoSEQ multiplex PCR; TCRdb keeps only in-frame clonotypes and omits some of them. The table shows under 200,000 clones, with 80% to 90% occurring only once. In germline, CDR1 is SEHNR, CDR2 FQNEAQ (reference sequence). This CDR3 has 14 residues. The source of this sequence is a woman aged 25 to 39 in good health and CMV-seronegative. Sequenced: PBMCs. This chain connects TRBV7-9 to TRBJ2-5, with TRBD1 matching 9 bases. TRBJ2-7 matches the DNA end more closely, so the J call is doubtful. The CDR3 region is CASSFTGQGYEQYF. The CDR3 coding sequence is TGTGCCAGCAGCTTTACGGGACAGGGCTACGAGCAGTACTTC.